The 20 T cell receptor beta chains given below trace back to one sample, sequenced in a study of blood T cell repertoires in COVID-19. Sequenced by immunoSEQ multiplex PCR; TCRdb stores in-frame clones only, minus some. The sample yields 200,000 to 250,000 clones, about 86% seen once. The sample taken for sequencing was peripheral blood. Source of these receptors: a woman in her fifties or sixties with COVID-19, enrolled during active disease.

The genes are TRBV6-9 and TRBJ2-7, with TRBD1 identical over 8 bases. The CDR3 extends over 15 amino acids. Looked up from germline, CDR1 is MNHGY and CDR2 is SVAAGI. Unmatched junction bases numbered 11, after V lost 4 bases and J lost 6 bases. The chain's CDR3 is CASSSSHGQGCEQYV. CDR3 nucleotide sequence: TGTGCCAGCAGTTCCTCTCACGGACAGGGTTGCGAGCAGTACGTC.

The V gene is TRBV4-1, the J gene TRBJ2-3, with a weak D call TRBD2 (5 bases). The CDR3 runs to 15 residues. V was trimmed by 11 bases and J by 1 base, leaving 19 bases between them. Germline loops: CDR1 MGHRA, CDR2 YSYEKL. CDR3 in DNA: TGCGCCCAAAGGGCTATCGGAGCGGGCACAGATACGCAGTATTTT. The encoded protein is CAQRAIGAGTDTQYF.

The chain's CDR3 is CASRRDIAYNEQFF. The CDR3, as DNA: TGCGCCAGCAGGCGAGACATCGCCTACAATGAGCAGTTCTTC. This sequence joins TRBV10-2 and TRBJ2-1; D gene unclear. This CDR3 comprises 14 residues. V was cut by 6 bases and J by 2 bases, with 11 bases left in between. The germline V gene encodes CDR1 WSHSY and CDR2 SAAADI.

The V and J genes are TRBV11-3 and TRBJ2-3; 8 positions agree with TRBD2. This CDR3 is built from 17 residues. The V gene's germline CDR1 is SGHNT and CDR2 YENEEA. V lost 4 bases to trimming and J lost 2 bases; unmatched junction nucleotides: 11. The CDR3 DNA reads TGTGCCAGCAGCTCCCCTCCCAGCGGGGGTTTCACAGATACGCAGTATTTT. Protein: CASSSPPSGGFTDTQYF.

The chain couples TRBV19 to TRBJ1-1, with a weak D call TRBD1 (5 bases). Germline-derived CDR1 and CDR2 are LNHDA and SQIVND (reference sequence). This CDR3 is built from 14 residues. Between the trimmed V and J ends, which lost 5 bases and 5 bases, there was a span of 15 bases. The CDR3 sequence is CASSPDIPLTEAFF. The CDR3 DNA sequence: TGTGCCAGTAGTCCGGACATACCTTTGACTGAAGCTTTCTTT.

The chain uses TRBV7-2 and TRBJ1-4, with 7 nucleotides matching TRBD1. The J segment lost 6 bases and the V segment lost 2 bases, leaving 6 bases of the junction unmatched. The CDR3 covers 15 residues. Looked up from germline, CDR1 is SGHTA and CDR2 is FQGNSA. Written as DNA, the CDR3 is TGTGCCAGCAGCTTAACGAGGGGGCTTGATGAAAAACTGTTTTTT. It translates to CASSLTRGLDEKLFF.

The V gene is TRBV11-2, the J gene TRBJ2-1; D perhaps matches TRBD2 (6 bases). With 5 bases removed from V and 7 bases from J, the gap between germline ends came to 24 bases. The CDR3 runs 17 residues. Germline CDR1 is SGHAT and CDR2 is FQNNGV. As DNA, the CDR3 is TGTGCCAGCAGCCTCCAACGCAGGCGGAGGGCGGATAATGAGCAGTTCTTC. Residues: CASSLQRRRRADNEQFF.

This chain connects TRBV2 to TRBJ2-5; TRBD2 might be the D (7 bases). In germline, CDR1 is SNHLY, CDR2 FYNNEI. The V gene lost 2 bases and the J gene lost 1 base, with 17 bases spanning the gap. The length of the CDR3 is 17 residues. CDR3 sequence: CASSERVGGPRQETQYF. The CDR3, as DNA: TGTGCCAGCAGTGAAAGGGTGGGGGGGCCCCGCCAAGAGACCCAGTACTTC.

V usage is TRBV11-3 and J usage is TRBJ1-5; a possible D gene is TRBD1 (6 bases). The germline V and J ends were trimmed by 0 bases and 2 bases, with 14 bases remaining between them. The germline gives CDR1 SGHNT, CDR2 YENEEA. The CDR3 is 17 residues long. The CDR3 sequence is CASSLDGNRVGNQPQHF. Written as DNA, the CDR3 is TGTGCCAGCAGCTTAGATGGGAACAGGGTCGGCAATCAGCCCCAGCATTTT.

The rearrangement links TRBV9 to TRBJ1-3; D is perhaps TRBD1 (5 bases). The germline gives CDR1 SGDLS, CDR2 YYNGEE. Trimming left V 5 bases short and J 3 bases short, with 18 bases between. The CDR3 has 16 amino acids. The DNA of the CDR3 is TGTGCCAGCAGATGGACCGGGACTCCCCTTGGAAACACCATATATTTT. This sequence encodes CASRWTGTPLGNTIYF.

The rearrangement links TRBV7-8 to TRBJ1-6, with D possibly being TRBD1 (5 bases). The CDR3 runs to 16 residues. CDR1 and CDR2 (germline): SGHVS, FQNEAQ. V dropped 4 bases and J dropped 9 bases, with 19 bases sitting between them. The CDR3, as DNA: TGTGCCAGCAGCTCAGCCTTGTCCGGTACAGGTTCACCCCTCCACTTT. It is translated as CASSSALSGTGSPLHF.

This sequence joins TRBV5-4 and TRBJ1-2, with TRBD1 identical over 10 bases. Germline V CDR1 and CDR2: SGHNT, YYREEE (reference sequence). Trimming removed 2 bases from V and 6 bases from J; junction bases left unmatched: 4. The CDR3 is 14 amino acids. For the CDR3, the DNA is TGTGCCAGCAGCTTTGACAGGGGGCTGGATGGCTACACCTTC. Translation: CASSFDRGLDGYTF.

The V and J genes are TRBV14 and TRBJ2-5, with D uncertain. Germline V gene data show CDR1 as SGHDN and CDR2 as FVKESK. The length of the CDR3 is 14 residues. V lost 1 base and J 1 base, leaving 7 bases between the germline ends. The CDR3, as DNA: TGTGCCAGCAGCCAAGGAACGGGCCAAGAGACCCAGTACTTC. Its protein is CASSQGTGQETQYF.

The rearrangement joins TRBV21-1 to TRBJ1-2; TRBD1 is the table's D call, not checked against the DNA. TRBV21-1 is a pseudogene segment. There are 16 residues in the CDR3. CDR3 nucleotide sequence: TGTGCCAGCAGCAAAATTTGTAAGGGGCGGAAATATGGCTACACCTTC. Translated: CASSKICKGRKYGYTF.

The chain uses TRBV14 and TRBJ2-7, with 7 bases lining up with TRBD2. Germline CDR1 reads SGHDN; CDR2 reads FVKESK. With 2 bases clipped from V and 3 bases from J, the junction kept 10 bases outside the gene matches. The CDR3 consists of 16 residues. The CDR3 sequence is CASSQPRTSRVYEQYV. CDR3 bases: TGTGCCAGCAGCCAACCCAGGACTAGTAGGGTCTACGAGCAGTACGTC.

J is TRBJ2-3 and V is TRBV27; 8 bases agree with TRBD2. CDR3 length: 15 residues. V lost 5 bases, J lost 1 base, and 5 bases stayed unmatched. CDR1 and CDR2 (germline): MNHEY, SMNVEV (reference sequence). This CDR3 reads CASSDSGDGTDTQYF. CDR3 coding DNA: TGTGCCAGCAGTGATAGCGGGGACGGCACAGATACGCAGTATTTT.

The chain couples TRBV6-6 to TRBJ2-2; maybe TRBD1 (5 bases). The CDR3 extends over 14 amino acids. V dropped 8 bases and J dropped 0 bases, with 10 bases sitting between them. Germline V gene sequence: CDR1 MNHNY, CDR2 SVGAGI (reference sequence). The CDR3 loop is CASSRGPNTGELFF. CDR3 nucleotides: TGTGCCAGCTCAAGGGGCCCGAACACCGGGGAGCTGTTTTTT.

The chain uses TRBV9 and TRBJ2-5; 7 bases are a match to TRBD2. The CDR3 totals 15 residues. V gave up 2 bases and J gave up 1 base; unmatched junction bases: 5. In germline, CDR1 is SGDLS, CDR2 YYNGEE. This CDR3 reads CASSVGGLPQETQYF. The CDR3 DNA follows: TGTGCCAGCAGCGTCGGGGGACTACCCCAAGAGACCCAGTACTTC.

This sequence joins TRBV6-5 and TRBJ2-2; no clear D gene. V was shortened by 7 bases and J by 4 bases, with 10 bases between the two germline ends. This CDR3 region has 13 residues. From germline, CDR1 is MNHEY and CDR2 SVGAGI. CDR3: CASKYWSTGELFF. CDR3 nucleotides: TGTGCCAGCAAATATTGGAGCACCGGGGAGCTGTTTTTT.

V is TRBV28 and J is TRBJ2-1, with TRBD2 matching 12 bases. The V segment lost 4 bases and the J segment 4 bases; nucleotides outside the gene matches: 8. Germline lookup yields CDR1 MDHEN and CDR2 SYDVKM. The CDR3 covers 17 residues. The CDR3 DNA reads TGTGCCAGCAGTTCTTCTAGCGGGGGGGCAGGTTACAATGAGCAGTTCTTC. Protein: CASSSSSGGAGYNEQFF. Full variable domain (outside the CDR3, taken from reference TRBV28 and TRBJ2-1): DVKVTQSSRYLVKRTGEKVFLECVQDMDHENMFWYRQDPGLGLRLIYFSYDVKMKEKGDIPEGYSVSREKKERFSLILESASTNQTSMYLCASSSSSGGAGYNEQFFGPGTRLTVL.